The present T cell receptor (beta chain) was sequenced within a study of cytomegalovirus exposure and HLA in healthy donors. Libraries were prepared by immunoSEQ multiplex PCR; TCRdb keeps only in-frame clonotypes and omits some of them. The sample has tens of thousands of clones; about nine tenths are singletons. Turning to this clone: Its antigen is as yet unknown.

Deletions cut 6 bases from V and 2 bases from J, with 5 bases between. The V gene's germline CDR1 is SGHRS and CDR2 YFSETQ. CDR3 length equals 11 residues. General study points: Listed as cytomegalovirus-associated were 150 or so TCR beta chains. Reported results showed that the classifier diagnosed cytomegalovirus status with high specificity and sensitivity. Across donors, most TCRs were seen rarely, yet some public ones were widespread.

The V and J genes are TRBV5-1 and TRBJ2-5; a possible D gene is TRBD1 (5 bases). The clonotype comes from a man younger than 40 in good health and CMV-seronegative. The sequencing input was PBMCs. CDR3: CASKGQETQYF. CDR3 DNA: TGCGCCAGCAAGGGGCAAGAGACCCAGTACTTC.